The next 11 T cell receptor beta chains were all read from a single sample in a study of blood T cell repertoires in COVID-19. The data were produced by immunoSEQ multiplex PCR, yet TCRdb's version contains in-frame clones alone and is incomplete. Found here are tens of thousands of clones, about 82% of them singletons; the top ten hold roughly 9.6%. The sample taken for sequencing was peripheral blood. These TCRs come from a man between 45 and 60 years old with COVID-19, enrolled during active disease.

This chain connects TRBV7-2 to TRBJ2-3; D is perhaps TRBD2 (6 bases). The germline gives CDR1 SGHTA, CDR2 FQGNSA. The CDR3 contains 15 residues. The V and J ends lost 5 bases and 2 bases respectively, with 14 bases between them. The chain's CDR3 is CASSMGLGYTDTQYF. The CDR3, as DNA: TGTGCCAGCAGCATGGGACTTGGATACACAGATACGCAGTATTTT. The complete variable domain, with remaining parts taken from reference TRBV7-2 and TRBJ2-3, reads GAGVSQSPSNKVTEKGKDVELRCDPISGHTALYWYRQSLGQGLEFLIYFQGNSAPDKSGLPSDRFSAERTGGSVSTLTIQRTQQEDSAVYLCASSMGLGYTDTQYFGPGTRLTVL.

The chain links TRBV2 to TRBJ2-2; 8 positions match TRBD2. This CDR3 has 14 residues. V was pared by 4 bases and J by 6 bases, with 4 bases of the junction left unmatched. CDR1 SNHLY and CDR2 FYNNEI come from the germline V gene. For the CDR3, the DNA is TGTGCCAGCAGTGTCCAGCGGGAGTCCGGGGAGCTGTTTTTT. Amino acids: CASSVQRESGELFF. The full variable domain, rest sourced from reference TRBV2 and TRBJ2-2, is EPEVTQTPSHQVTQMGQEVILRCVPISNHLYFYWYRQILGQKVEFLVSFYNNEISEKSEIFDDQFSVERPDGSNFTLKIRSTKLEDSAMYFCASSVQRESGELFFGEGSRLTVL.

V gene TRBV11-3 combines with J gene TRBJ2-1; tentative D call: TRBD2 (6 bases). The CDR3 is 14 amino acids. V gave up 4 bases and J gave up 1 base, with 8 bases separating them. The germline CDR1 and CDR2 sequences are SGHNT and YENEEA. CDR3 protein: CASSSGESYNEQFF. CDR3 DNA sequence: TGTGCCAGCAGCTCGGGAGAATCCTACAATGAGCAGTTCTTC.

This clone was seen only once. This chain uses TRBV28 with TRBJ1-2, with 11 bases matching TRBD1. With V trimmed by 7 bases and J by 4 bases, 11 bases remained unmatched. CDR3 size: 16 residues. Looked up from germline, CDR1 is MDHEN and CDR2 is SYDVKM. CDR3 protein: CASTLRGQGGFYGYTF. CDR3 bases: TGTGCCAGCACTCTGAGGGGACAGGGGGGGTTCTATGGCTACACCTTC.

CDR3 sequence reads: CSAWDRGTEAFF. DNA of the CDR3: TGCAGCGCCTGGGACAGAGGAACTGAAGCTTTCTTT. This rearrangement joins TRBV29-1 to TRBJ1-1, with 7 bases matching TRBD1. Germline-derived CDR1 and CDR2 are SQVTM and ANQGSEA. V gave up 7 bases and J gave up 5 bases; unmatched junction bases: 7. The CDR3 is 12 amino acids.

This sequence joins TRBV7-9 and TRBJ1-2; D is ambiguous. Germline CDR1 and CDR2: SEHNR and FQNEAQ (reference sequence). The CDR3 contains 14 residues. Trimming took 2 bases from V and 6 from J, leaving 13 bases between them. CDR3 nucleotide sequence: TGTGCCAGCAGCTTACTCGGCGAGGGCGATGGCTACACCTTC. Its protein is CASSLLGEGDGYTF.

The gene calls are TRBV6-4 and TRBJ2-1, with TRBD2 matching 8 bases. Germline CDR1 reads MRHNA; CDR2 reads SNTAGT. This CDR3 contains 15 residues. With V trimmed by 0 bases and J by 6 bases, 4 bases remained unmatched. CDR3 nucleotides: TGTGCCAGCAGTGACTCAGCGGGAGCTGTCAATGAGCAGTTCTTC. It specifies CASSDSAGAVNEQFF.

This clone was observed a handful of times. The chain has TRBV10-2 and TRBJ1-6; D perhaps matches TRBD1 (6 bases). Germline V gene data show CDR1 as WSHSY and CDR2 as SAAADI. The CDR3 has 13 residues. V shed 6 bases and J shed 13 bases, with 16 bases lying between them. The CDR3 DNA sequence: TGCGCCAGCAGACAGGGCCTTGAACGTCCCCTCCACTTT. This translates into CASRQGLERPLHF.

The chain recombines TRBV9 with TRBJ2-7; D perhaps matches TRBD2 (6 bases). The CDR3 runs 15 residues. From germline, CDR1 is SGDLS and CDR2 YYNGEE. V was pared by 4 bases and J by 3 bases, with 17 bases between. The CDR3 loop is CASSKSSGLNYEQYF. In DNA form, the CDR3 reads TGTGCCAGCAGCAAATCGTCGGGACTGAACTACGAGCAGTACTTC.

The chain couples TRBV30 to TRBJ2-1, with 16 bases lining up with TRBD2. CDR3 size: 17 residues. Per the germline V gene, CDR1 is GTSNPN and CDR2 is SVGIG (reference sequence). V shed 6 bases and J 9 bases; nucleotides not matched to a gene: 14. This CDR3 reads CACLGTSGRAGVSEQFF. CDR3 bases: TGTGCCTGTTTGGGGACTAGCGGGAGGGCCGGGGTCAGTGAGCAGTTCTTC.

The rearrangement uses TRBV10-3 and TRBJ1-2; no firm D call. Germline V lookup: CDR1 ENHRY, CDR2 SYGVKD. The V gene lost 9 bases and the J gene lost 10 bases, with 21 bases spanning the gap. The CDR3 contains 13 residues. This CDR3 is CAIQDPGIDFYTF. The CDR3 nucleotides read TGTGCCATTCAGGACCCGGGAATCGACTTCTACACCTTC.